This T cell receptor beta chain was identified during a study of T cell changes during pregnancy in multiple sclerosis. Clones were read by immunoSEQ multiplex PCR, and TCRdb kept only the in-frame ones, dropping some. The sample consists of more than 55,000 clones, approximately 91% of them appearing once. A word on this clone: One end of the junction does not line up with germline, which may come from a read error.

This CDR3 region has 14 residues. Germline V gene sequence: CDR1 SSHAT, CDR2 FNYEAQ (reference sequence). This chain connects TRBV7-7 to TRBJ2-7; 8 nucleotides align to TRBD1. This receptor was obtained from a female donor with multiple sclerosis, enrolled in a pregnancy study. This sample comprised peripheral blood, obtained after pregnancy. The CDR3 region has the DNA TGTGCTAGCAGTATTGGACAGGGTTCCTACGAGCAGTACTTC. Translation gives CASSIGQGSYEQYF.